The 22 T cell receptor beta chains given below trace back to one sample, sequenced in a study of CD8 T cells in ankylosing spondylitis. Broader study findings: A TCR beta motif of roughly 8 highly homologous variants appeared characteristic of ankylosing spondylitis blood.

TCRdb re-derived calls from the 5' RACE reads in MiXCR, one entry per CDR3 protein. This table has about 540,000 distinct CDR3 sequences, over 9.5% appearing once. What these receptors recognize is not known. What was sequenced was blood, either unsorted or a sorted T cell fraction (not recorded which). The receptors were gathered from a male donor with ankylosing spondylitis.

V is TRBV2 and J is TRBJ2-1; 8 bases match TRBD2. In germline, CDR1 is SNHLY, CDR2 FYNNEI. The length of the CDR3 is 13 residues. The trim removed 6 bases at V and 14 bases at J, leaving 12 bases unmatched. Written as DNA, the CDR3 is TGTGCCAGCAGCGGGGGCGCGGGAGGTCAGGAGTTCTTC. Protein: CASSGGAGGQEFF.

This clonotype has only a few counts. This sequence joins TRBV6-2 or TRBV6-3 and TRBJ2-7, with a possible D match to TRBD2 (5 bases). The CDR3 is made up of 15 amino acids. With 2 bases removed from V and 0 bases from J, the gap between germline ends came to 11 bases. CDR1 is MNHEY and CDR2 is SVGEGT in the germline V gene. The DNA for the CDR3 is TGTGCCAGCAGTTACGGTAGCGCTAGCTCCTACGAGCAGTACGTC. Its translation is CASSYGSASSYEQYV.

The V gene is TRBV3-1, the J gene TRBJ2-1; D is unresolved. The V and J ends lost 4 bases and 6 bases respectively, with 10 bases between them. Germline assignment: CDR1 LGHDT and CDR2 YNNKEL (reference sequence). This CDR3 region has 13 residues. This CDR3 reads CASSPRPSNEQFF. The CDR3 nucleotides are TGTGCCAGCAGCCCCCGCCCCAGCAATGAGCAGTTCTTC.

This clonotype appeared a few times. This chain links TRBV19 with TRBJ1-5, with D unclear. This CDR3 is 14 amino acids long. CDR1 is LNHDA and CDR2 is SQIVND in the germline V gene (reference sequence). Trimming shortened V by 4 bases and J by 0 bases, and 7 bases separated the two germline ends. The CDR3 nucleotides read TGTGCCAGTAGTACCAAGGTTAGCAATCAGCCCCAGCATTTT. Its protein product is CASSTKVSNQPQHF. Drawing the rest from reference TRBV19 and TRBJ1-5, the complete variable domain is DGGITQSPKYLFRKEGQNVTLSCEQNLNHDAMYWYRQDPGQGLRLIYYSQIVNDFQKGDIAEGYSVSREKKESFPLTVTSAQKNPTAFYLCASSTKVSNQPQHFGDGTRLSIL.

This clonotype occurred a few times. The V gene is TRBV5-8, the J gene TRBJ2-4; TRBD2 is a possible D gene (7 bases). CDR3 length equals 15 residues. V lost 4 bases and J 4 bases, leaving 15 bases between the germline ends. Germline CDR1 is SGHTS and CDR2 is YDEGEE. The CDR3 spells CASSPWRGGKNIQYF. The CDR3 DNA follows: TGTGCCAGCAGCCCGTGGAGGGGGGGTAAAAACATTCAGTACTTC. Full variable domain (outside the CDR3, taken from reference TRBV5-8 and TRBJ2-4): EAGVTQSPTHLIKTRGQQATLRCSPISGHTSVYWYQQALGLGLQFLLWYDEGEERNRGNFPPRFSGRQFPNYSSELNVNALELEDSALYLCASSPWRGGKNIQYFGAGTRLSVL.

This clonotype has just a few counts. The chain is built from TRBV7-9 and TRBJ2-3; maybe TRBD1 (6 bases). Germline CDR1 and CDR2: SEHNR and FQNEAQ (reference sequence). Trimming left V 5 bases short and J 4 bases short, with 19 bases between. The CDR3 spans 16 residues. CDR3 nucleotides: TGTGCCAGCAGCGTACCGTCCAGGGGACGGGCAGATACGCAGTATTTT. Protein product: CASSVPSRGRADTQYF. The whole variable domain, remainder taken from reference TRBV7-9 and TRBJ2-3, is DTGVSQNPRHKITKRGQNVTFRCDPISEHNRLYWYRQTLGQGPEFLTYFQNEAQLEKSRLLSDRFSAERPKGSFSTLEIQRTEQGDSAMYLCASSVPSRGRADTQYFGPGTRLTVL.

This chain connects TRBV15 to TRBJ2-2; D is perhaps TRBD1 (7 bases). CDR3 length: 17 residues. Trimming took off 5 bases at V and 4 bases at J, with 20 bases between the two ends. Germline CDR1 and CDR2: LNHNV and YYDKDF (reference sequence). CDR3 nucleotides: TGTGCCACCAGCCGATCGGGCCACAGGGGAGGCACCGGGGAGCTGTTTTTT. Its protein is CATSRSGHRGGTGELFF.

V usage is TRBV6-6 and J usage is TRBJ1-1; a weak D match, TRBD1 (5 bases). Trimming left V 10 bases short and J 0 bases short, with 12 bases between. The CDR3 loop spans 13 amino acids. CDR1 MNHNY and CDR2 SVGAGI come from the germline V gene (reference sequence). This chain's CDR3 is CATKSRVNTEAFF. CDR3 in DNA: TGTGCCACTAAAAGCAGGGTGAACACTGAAGCTTTCTTT.

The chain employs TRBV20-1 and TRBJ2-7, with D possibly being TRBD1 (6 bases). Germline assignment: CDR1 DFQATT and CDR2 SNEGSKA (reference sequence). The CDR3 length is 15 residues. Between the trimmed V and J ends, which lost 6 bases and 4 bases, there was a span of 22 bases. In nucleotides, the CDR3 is TGCAGTGCCCCGACAGGTCTCATAGCGTCATACGAGCAGTACTTC. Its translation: CSAPTGLIASYEQYF.

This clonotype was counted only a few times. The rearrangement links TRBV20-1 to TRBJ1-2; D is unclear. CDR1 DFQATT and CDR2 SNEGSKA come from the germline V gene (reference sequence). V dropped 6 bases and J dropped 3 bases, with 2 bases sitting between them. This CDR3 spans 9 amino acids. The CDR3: CSADYGYTF. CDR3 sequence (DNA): TGCAGTGCCGACTATGGCTACACCTTC.

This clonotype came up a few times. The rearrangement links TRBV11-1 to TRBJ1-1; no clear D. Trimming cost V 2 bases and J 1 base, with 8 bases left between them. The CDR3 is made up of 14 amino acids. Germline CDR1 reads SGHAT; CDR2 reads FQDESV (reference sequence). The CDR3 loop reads CASSLTRRNTEAFF. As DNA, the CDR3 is TGTGCCAGCAGCTTAACTCGGAGGAACACTGAAGCTTTCTTT.

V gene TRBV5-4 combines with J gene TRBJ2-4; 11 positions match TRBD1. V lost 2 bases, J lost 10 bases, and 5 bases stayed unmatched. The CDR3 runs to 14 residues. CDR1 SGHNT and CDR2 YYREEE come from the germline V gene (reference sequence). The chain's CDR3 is CASSFGRDRGIQYF. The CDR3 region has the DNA TGTGCCAGCAGCTTCGGCCGGGACAGGGGGATTCAGTACTTC. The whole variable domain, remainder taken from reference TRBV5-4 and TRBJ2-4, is ETGVTQSPTHLIKTRGQQVTLRCSSQSGHNTVSWYQQALGQGPQFIFQYYREEENGRGNFPPRFSGLQFPNYSSELNVNALELDDSALYLCASSFGRDRGIQYFGAGTRLSVL.

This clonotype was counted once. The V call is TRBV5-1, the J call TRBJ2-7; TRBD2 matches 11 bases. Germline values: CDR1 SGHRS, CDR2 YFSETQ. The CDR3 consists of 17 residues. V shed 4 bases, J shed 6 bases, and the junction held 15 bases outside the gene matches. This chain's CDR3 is CASSPTVTSGTSTEQYF. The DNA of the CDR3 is TGCGCCAGCAGCCCCACGGTGACTAGCGGGACGTCTACCGAGCAGTACTTC. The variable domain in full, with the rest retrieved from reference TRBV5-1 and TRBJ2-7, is KAGVTQTPRYLIKTRGQQVTLSCSPISGHRSVSWYQQTPGQGLQFLFEYFSETQRNKGNFPGRFSGRQFSNSRSEMNVSTLELGDSALYLCASSPTVTSGTSTEQYFGPGTRLTVT.

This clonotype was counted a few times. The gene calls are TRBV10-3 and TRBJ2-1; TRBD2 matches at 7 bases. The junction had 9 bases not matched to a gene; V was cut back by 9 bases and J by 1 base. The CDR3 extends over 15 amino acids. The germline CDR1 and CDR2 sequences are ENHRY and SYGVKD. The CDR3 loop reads CAMKRDLTSYNEQFF. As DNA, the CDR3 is TGTGCCATGAAGCGGGACCTAACATCCTACAATGAGCAGTTCTTC.

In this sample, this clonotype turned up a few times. The chain's CDR3 is CASSPRWRRNTGELFF. The CDR3 bases are TGCGCCAGCAGCCCCAGGTGGCGGAGGAACACCGGGGAGCTGTTTTTT. The chain carries TRBV5-1 and TRBJ2-2; D is ambiguous. The CDR3 is 16 amino acids. Trimming took 4 bases from V and 1 from J, leaving 14 bases between them. CDR1 and CDR2 (germline): SGHRS, YFSETQ.

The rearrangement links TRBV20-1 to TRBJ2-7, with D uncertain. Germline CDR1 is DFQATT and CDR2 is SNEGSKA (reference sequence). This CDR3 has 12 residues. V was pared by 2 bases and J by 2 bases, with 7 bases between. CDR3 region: CSARPDPYEQYF. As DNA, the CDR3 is TGCAGTGCTAGACCTGACCCCTACGAGCAGTACTTC.

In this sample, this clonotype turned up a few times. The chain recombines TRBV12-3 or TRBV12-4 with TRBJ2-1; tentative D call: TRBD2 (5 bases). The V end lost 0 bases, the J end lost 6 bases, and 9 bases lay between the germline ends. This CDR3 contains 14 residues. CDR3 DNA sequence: TGTGCCAGCAGTTTAGCGGGAGATCGCAATGAGCAGTTCTTC. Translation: CASSLAGDRNEQFF.

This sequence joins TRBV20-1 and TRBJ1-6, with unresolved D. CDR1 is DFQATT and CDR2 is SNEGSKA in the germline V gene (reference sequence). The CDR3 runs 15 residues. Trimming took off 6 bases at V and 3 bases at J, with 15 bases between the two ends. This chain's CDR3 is CSAPIPGYYNSPLHF. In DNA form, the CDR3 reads TGCAGTGCCCCGATCCCGGGGTACTATAATTCACCCCTCCACTTT.

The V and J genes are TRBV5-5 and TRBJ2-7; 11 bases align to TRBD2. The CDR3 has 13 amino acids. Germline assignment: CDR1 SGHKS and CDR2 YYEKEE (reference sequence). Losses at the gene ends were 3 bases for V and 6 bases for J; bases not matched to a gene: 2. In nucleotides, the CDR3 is TGTGCCAGCAGCTATACTAGCGGGAGCGAGCAGTACGTC. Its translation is CASSYTSGSEQYV.

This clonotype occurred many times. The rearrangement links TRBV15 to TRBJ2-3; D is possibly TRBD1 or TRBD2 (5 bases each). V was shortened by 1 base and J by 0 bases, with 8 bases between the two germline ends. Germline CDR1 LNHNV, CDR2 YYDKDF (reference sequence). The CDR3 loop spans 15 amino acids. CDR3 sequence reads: CATSRAGLSTDTQYF. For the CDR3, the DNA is TGTGCCACCAGCAGAGCGGGGCTTAGCACAGATACGCAGTATTTT.

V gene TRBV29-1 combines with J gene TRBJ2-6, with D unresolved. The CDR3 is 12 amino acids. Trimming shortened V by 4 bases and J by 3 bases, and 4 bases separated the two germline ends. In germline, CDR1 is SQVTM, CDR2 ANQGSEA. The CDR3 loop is CSVGFGANVLTF. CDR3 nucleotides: TGCAGCGTTGGGTTTGGGGCCAACGTCCTGACTTTC. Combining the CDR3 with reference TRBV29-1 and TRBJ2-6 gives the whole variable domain SAVISQKPSRDICQRGTSLTIQCQVDSQVTMMFWYRQQPGQSLTLIATANQGSEATYESGFVIDKFPISRPNLTFSTLTVSNMSPEDSSIYLCSVGFGANVLTFGAGSRLTVL.

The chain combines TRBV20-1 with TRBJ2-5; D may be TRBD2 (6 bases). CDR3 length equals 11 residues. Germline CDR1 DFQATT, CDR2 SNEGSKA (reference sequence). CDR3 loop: CSPAGWETQYF. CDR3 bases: TGCAGCCCGGCGGGATGGGAGACCCAGTACTTC.